This TCR beta chain was captured by sequencing in a study of neoadjuvant nivolumab and ipilimumab in lung cancer. The CDR3 is 17 residues long. Germline V gene data show CDR1 as WSHSY and CDR2 as SAAADI. The ends lost 2 bases at V and 1 base at J; junction bases unmatched: 7. Profiling relied on immunoSEQ multiplex PCR, and the TCRdb table lists in-frame clones only, not all of them. This table has around 3,000 clones, 80% to 90% appearing once. This clonotype originated in an adult with non-small cell lung cancer. The genes are TRBV10-2 and TRBJ2-3; 9 nucleotides match TRBD2. The material sequenced was tumor tissue, taken after neoadjuvant nivolumab, alone or with ipilimumab, at or shortly before surgery. In nucleotides, the CDR3 is TGCGCCAGCAGTGAGGGGGTCGCGGGAGGGCGCACAGATACGCAGTATTTT. Its protein product is CASSEGVAGGRTDTQYF.